This T cell receptor (beta chain) comes out of a study of blood T cell repertoires in COVID-19. Study-wide context: Acute and convalescent COVID-19 specimens originated in the United States, Italy and Spain. From T cells, B-cell-depleted T cells, or PBMCs came the material, which was cDNA or gDNA.

The CDR3 covers 16 residues. J gave up 6 bases and V 5 bases, and 10 bases lay outside the gene matches. Germline loops: CDR1 LNHDA, CDR2 SQIVND (reference sequence). Authors' processing steps: Reference gene primer amplification in the assay estimated nucleated cell counts. Assay: immunoSEQ multiplex PCR; the TCRdb copy retains only in-frame clones and omits some. The V and J calls and the clone size are those of that table, but D and trimming were determined from the DNA. The repertoire holds about 89,000 clones, with about 80% as singletons. V and J are TRBV19 and TRBJ1-5, with 10 bases that match TRBD1. This TCR came from a woman of 80 years or more with acute or convalescent COVID-19. Sequencing was performed on peripheral blood. The chain's CDR3 is CASSLRTGGRRQPQHF. CDR3 in DNA: TGTGCCAGTAGTCTGCGGACAGGGGGACGGCGTCAGCCCCAGCATTTT.